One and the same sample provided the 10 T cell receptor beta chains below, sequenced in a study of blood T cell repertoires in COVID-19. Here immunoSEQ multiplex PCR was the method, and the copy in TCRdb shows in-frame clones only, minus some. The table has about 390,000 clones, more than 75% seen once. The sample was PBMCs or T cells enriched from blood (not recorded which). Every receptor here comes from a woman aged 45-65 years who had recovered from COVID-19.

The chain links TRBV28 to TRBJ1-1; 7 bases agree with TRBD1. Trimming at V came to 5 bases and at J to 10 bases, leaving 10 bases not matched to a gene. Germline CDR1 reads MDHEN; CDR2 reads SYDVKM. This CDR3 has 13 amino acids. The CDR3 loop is CASSNRQGLGAFF. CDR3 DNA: TGTGCCAGCAGTAACCGACAGGGATTGGGAGCTTTCTTT.

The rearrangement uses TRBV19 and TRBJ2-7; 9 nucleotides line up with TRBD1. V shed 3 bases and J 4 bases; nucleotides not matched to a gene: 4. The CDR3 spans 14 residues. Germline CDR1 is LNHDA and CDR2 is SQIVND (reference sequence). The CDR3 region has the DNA TGTGCCAGTAGTATGGCGGACAGGGGTTACGAGCAGTACTTC. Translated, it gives CASSMADRGYEQYF.

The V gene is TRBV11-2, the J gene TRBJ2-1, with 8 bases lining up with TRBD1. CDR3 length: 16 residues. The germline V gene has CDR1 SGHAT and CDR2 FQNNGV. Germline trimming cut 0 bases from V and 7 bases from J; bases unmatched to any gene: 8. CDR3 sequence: CASSLDVQGARNEQFF. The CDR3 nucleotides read TGTGCCAGCAGCTTAGATGTGCAGGGGGCAAGGAATGAGCAGTTCTTC.

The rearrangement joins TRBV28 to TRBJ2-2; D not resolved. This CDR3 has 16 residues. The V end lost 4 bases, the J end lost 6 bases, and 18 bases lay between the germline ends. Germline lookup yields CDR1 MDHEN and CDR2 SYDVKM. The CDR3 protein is CASSYGFEPRAGELFF. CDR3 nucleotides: TGTGCCAGCAGTTACGGGTTTGAGCCCCGCGCCGGGGAGCTGTTTTTT.

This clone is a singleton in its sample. The CDR3 DNA is TGCGCCAGCAGCTTGGTGAGCGAACCCTACGAGCAGTACTTC. Its translation: CASSLVSEPYEQYF. The rearrangement joins TRBV5-1 to TRBJ2-7; D remains ambiguous. The V gene lost 0 bases and the J gene lost 2 bases, with 9 bases spanning the gap. The CDR3 extends over 14 amino acids. Germline V gives CDR1 SGHRS, CDR2 YFSETQ.

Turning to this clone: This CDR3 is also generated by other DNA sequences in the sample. The CDR3 protein is CASSTGYEQYF. The CDR3 DNA reads TGTGCCAGCAGTACGGGCTACGAGCAGTACTTC. The chain couples TRBV2 to TRBJ2-7; D ambiguous. Trimming took off 5 bases at V and 3 bases at J, with 5 bases between the two ends. Germline loops: CDR1 SNHLY, CDR2 FYNNEI. The CDR3 has 11 residues.

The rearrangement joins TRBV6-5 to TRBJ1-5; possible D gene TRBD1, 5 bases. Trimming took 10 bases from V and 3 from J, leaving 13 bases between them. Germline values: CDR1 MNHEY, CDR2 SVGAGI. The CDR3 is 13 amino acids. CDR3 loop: CATQDSLNQPQHF. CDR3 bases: TGTGCCACTCAAGACAGCCTCAATCAGCCCCAGCATTTT.

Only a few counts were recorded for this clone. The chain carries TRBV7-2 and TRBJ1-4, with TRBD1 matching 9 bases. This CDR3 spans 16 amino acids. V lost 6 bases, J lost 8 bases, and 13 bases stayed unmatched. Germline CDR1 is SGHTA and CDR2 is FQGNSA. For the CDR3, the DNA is TGTGCCAGCAGTTATACAGGGGGCATGACGGGGGAAAAACTGTTTTTT. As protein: CASSYTGGMTGEKLFF.

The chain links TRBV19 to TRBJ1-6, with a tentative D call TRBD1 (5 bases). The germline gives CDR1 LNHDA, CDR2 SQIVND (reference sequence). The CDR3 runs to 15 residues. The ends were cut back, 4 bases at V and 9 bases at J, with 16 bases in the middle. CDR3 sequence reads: CASSTAGGGGSPLHF. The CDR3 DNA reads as TGTGCCAGTAGTACAGCTGGGGGGGGAGGTTCACCCCTCCACTTT.

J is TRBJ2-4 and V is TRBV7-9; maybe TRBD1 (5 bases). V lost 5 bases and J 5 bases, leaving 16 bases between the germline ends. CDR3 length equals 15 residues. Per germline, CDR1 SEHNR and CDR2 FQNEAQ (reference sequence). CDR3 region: CASSLALGLENIQYF. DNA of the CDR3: TGTGCCAGCAGCCTTGCTCTGGGGCTGGAAAACATTCAGTACTTC.